Below, 5 T cell receptor beta chains from the same sample are listed, as sequenced in a study of T cell repertoires in cytomegalovirus infection. TCRdb re-called the reads with MiXCR, one entry per CDR3 protein. The repertoire includes around 300,000 distinct CDR3 sequences, roughly a fifth of them detected once, and roughly 19% sits in the top ten. These receptors lack a known antigen. The sample in question was cultured PBMCs, obtained from culture after CMV antigen stimulation. The receptors shown here come from a human donor in good health (CMV status not recorded). Some clones in this sample may be carry-over from other donors' samples.

This chain's CDR3 is CASSLSGTSGFPTDTQYF. The DNA for the CDR3 is TGTGCCAGCAGCTTATCAGGGACTAGCGGGTTTCCTACAGATACGCAGTATTTT. The chain joins TRBV7-3 to TRBJ2-3; the match to TRBD2 covers 12 bases. The trim removed 2 bases at V and 3 bases at J, leaving 9 bases unmatched. CDR3 size: 18 residues. Germline lookup yields CDR1 SGHTA and CDR2 FQGTGA.

The chain links TRBV28 to TRBJ2-7, with D uncertain. V dropped 2 bases and J dropped 3 bases, with 5 bases sitting between them. Germline assignment: CDR1 MDHEN and CDR2 SYDVKM. CDR3 size: 12 residues. This CDR3 is CASSLVIYEQYF. The DNA of the CDR3 is TGTGCCAGCAGTTTAGTAATCTACGAGCAGTACTTC. Using reference TRBV28 and TRBJ2-7 for the parts outside the CDR3, the full variable domain is DVKVTQSSRYLVKRTGEKVFLECVQDMDHENMFWYRQDPGLGLRLIYFSYDVKMKEKGDIPEGYSVSREKKERFSLILESASTNQTSMYLCASSLVIYEQYFGPGTRLTVT.

This chain links TRBV4-3 with TRBJ1-2, with D unclear. The germline gives CDR1 LGHNA, CDR2 YSLEER. This CDR3 has 14 amino acids. Trimming removed 0 bases at V and 4 bases at J, with 9 bases between. The CDR3 here is CASSQEGRSYGYTF. CDR3 DNA sequence: TGCGCCAGCAGCCAAGAAGGGAGATCCTATGGCTACACCTTC.

At least ten counts were recorded for this clonotype. The V gene is TRBV7-8, the J gene TRBJ2-3; unclear D gene. Germline values: CDR1 SGHVS, CDR2 FQNEAQ. The CDR3 spans 17 residues. V lost 1 base, J lost 5 bases, and 19 bases lay in between. The CDR3 DNA is TGTGCCAGCAGCTTAGTGGGTGGGGAAATAGTTATAGATACGCAGTATTTT. It specifies CASSLVGGEIVIDTQYF. The variable domain in full, completed from reference TRBV7-8 and TRBJ2-3, reads GAGVSQSPRYKVAKRGQDVALRCDPISGHVSLFWYQQALGQGPEFLTYFQNEAQLDKSGLPSDRFFAERPEGSVSTLKIQRTQQEDSAVYLCASSLVGGEIVIDTQYFGPGTRLTVL.

The chain is built from TRBV2 and TRBJ1-2; D may be TRBD1 (6 bases). CDR3 length: 12 amino acids. Trimming removed 7 bases from V and 6 bases from J, with 12 bases in between. The germline V gene has CDR1 SNHLY and CDR2 FYNNEI. The CDR3 DNA reads as TGTGCCAGCATAATATCAGGGGATGGCTACACCTTC. The encoded protein is CASIISGDGYTF.